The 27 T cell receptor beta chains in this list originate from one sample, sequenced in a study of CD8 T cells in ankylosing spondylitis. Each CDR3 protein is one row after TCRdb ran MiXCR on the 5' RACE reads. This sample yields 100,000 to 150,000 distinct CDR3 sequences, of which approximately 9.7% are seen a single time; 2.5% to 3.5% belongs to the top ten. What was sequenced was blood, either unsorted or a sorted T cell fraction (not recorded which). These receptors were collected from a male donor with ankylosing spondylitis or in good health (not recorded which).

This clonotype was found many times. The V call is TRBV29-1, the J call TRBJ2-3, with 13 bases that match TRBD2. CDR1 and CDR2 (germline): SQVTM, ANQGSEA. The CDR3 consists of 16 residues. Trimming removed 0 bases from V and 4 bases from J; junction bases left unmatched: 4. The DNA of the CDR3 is TGCAGCGTTGAAGATCCACTAGCGGGAGGGCCAGATACGCAGTATTTT. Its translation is CSVEDPLAGGPDTQYF.

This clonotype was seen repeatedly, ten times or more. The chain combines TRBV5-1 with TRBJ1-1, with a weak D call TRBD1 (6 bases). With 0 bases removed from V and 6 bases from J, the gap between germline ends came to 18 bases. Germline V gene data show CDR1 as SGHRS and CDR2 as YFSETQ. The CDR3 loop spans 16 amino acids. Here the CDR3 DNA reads TGCGCCAGCAGCTTGGGCGGACAGAGCCCTACGGCTGAAGCTTTCTTT. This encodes CASSLGGQSPTAEAFF.

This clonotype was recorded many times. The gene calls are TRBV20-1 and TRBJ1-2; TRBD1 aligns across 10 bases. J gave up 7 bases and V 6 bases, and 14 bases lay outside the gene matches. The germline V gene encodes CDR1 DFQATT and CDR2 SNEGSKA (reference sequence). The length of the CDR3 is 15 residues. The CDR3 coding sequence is TGCAGTGCGGGAGTTGGGACAGGGGTGAGAGGTGGCTACACCTTC. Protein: CSAGVGTGVRGGYTF.

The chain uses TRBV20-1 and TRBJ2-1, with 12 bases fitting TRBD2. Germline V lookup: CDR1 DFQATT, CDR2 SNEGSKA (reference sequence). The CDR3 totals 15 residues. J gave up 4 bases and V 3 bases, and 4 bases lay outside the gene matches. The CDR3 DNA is TGCAGTGCTAGCCCTAGCGGGAGGGCATACAATGAGCAGTTCTTC. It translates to CSASPSGRAYNEQFF.

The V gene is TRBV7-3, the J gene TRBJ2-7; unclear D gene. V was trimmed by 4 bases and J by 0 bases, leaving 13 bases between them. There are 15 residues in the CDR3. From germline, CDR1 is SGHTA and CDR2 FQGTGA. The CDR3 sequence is CASSSAVFHSYEQYF. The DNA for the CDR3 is TGTGCCAGCAGCTCGGCGGTCTTTCACTCCTACGAGCAGTACTTC. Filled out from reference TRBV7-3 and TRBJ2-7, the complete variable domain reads GAGVSQTPSNKVTEKGKYVELRCDPISGHTALYWYRQSLGQGPEFLIYFQGTGAADDSGLPNDRFFAVRPEGSVSTLKIQRTERGDSAVYLCASSSAVFHSYEQYFGPGTRLTVT.

Written as DNA, the CDR3 is TGCAGTGCTCGCTCTAGCGGGAAGAGCTCCTACAATGAGCAGTTCTTC. This sequence encodes CSARSSGKSSYNEQFF. This chain connects TRBV20-1 to TRBJ2-1; 9 nucleotides agree with TRBD2. The CDR3 is 16 residues long. V trimming: 5 bases; J trimming: 0 bases; junction bases outside the gene matches: 8. CDR1 is DFQATT and CDR2 is SNEGSKA in the germline V gene (reference sequence).

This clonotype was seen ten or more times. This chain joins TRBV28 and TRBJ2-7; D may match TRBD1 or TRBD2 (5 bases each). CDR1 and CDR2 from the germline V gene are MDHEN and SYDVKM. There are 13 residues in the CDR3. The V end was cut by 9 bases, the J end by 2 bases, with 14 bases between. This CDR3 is CARTTGDPYEQYF. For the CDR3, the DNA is TGTGCCAGAACAACCGGGGACCCCTACGAGCAGTACTTC.

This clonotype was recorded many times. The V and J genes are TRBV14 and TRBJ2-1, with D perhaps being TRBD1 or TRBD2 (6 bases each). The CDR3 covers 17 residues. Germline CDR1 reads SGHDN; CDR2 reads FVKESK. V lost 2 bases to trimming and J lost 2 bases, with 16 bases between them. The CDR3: CASSQLGGTGPYNEQFF. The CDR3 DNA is TGTGCCAGCAGCCAACTAGGGGGGACGGGGCCCTACAATGAGCAGTTCTTC.

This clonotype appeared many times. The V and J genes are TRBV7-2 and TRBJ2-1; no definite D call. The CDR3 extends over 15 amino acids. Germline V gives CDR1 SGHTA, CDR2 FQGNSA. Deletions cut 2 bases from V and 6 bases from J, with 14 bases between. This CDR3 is CASSLMGKRFNEQFF. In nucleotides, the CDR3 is TGTGCCAGCAGCTTAATGGGAAAAAGGTTCAATGAGCAGTTCTTC.

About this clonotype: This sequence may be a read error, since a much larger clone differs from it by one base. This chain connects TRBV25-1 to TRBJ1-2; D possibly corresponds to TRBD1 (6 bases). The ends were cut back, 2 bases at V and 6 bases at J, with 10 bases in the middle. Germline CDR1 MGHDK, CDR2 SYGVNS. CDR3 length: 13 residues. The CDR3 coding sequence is TGTGCCAGCAGTGAAGCGGACAGCGATGGCTACACCTTC. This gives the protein CASSEADSDGYTF.

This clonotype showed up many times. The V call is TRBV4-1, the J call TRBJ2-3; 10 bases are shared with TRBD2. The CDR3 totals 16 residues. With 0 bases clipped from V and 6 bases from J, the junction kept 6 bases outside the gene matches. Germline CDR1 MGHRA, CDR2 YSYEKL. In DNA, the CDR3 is TGCGCCAGCAGCCAAGAATTTCTAGCGGGAGAGGATACGCAGTATTTT. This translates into CASSQEFLAGEDTQYF.

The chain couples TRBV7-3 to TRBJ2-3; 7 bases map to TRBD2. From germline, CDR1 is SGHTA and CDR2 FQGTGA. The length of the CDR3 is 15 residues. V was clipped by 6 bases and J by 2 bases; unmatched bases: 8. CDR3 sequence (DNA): TGTGCCAGCAGTTCCAATAGCGGGTTCACAGATACGCAGTATTTT. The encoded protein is CASSSNSGFTDTQYF. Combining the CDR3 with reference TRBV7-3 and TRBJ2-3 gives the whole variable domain GAGVSQTPSNKVTEKGKYVELRCDPISGHTALYWYRQSLGQGPEFLIYFQGTGAADDSGLPNDRFFAVRPEGSVSTLKIQRTERGDSAVYLCASSSNSGFTDTQYFGPGTRLTVL.

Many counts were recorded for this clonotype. The CDR3 DNA sequence: TGTGCCAGCAGCTCAGGGACTAGCGGGAATCCGTACGAGCAGTACTTC. This translates into CASSSGTSGNPYEQYF. The rearrangement links TRBV7-9 to TRBJ2-7; TRBD2 agrees at 13 bases. From germline, CDR1 is SEHNR and CDR2 FQNEAQ (reference sequence). The CDR3 has 16 amino acids. J gave up 4 bases and V 4 bases, and 7 bases lay outside the gene matches.

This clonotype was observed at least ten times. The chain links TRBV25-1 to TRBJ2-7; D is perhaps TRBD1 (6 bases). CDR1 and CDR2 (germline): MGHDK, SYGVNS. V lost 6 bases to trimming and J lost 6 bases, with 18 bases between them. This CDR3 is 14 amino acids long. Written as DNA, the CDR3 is TGTGCCAGCAGGAACCTCGGACAGACTGCCGAGCAGTACTTC. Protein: CASRNLGQTAEQYF.

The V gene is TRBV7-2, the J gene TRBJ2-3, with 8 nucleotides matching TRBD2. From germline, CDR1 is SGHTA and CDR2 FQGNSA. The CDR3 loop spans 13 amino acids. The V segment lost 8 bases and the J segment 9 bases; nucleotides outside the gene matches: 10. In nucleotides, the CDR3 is TGTGCCAGCGCAAAGGATAGCGGGAAGACGCAGTATTTT. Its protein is CASAKDSGKTQYF.

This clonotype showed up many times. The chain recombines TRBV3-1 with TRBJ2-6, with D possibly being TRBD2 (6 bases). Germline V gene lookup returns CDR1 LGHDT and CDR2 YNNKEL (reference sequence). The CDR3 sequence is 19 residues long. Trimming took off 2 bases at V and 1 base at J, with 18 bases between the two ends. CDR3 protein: CASSQLRREIKSGANVLTF. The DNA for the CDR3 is TGTGCCAGCAGCCAATTACGGAGGGAGATTAAATCTGGGGCCAACGTCCTGACTTTC.

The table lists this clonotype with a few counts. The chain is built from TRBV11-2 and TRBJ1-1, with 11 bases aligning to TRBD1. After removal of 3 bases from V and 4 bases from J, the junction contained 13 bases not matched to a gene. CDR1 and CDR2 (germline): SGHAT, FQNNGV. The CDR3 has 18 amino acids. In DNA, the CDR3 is TGTGCCAGCAGCTTCGTTATCGGGACAGGGGGGTCCGTCACTGAAGCTTTCTTT. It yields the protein CASSFVIGTGGSVTEAFF.

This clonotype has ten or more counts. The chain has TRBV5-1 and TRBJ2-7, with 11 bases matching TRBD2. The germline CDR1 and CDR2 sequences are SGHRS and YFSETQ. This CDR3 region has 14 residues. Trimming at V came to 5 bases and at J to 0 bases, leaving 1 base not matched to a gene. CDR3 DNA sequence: TGCGCCAGCAGTACTAGCGGGAGCTCCTACGAGCAGTACTTC. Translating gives CASSTSGSSYEQYF.

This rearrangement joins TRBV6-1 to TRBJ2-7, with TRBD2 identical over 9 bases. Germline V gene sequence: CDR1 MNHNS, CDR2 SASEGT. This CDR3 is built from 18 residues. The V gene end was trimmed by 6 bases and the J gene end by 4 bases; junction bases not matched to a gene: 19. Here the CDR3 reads CASSPPGSGSGSRYEQYF. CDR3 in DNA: TGTGCCAGCAGCCCTCCAGGGTCGGGTAGCGGGAGTAGGTACGAGCAGTACTTC.

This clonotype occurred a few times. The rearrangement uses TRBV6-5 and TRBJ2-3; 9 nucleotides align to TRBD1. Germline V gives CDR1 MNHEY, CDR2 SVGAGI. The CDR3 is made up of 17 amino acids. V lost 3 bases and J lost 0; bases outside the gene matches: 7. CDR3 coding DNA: TGTGCCAGCAGTTATGAGGGACAGGGATTTAGCACAGATACGCAGTATTTT. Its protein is CASSYEGQGFSTDTQYF.

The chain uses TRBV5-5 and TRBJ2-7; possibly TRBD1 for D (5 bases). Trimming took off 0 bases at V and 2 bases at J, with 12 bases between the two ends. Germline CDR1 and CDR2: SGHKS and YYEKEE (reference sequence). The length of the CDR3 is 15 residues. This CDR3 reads CASSLEGRRAYEQYF. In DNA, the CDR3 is TGTGCCAGCAGCTTGGAAGGCCGCAGGGCCTACGAGCAGTACTTC.

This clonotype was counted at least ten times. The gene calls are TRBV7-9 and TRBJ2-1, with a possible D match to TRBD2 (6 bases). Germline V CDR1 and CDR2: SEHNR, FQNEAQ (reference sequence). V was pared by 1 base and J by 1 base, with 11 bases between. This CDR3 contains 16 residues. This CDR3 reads CASSLVGGNSYNEQFF. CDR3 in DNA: TGTGCCAGCAGCTTAGTTGGAGGGAATTCCTACAATGAGCAGTTCTTC.

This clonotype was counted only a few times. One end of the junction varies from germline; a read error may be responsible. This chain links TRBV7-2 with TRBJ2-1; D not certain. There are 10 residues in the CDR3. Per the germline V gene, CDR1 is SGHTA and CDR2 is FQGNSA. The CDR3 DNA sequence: TGTGCCAGCAGAGGGTTGGCGCTTTCGTTC. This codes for CASRGLALSF.

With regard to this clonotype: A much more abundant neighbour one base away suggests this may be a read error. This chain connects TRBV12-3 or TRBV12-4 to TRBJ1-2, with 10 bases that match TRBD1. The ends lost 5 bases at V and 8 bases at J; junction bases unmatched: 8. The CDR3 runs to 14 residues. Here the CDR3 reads CASSRDRGALGYTF. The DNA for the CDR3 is TGTGCCAGCAGTCGGGACAGGGGCGCCTTAGGCTACACCTTC.

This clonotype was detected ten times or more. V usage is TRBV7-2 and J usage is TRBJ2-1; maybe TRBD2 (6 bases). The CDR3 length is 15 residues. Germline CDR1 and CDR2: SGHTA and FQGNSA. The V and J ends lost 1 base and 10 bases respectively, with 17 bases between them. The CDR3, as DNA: TGTGCCAGCAGCTTAGATACGCGGGGCCCAGGGGAGCAGTTCTTC. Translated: CASSLDTRGPGEQFF.

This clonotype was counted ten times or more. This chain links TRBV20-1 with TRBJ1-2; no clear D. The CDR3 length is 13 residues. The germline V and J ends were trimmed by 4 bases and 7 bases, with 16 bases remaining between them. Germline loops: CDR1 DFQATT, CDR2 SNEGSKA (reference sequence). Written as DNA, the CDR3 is TGCAGTGCTACAGTCCAAGGTCTTGGTGGCTACACCTTC. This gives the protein CSATVQGLGGYTF.

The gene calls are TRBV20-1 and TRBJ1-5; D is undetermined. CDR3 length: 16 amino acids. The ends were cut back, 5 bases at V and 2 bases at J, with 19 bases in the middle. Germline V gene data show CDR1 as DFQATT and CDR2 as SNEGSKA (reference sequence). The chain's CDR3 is CSARGPGVNGNQPQHF. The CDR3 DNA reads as TGCAGTGCTCGCGGGCCCGGGGTCAATGGCAATCAGCCCCAGCATTTT.